These 6 T cell receptor beta chains came from one sample sequenced in a study of blood T cell repertoires in COVID-19. The table came from immunoSEQ multiplex PCR; TCRdb's copy has only in-frame clones and leaves some out. The sample has hundreds of thousands of clones; roughly 86% are singletons. Sequences were obtained from peripheral blood. The receptors were sampled from a woman aged 60-75 years with COVID-19, enrolled during active disease.

This sequence joins TRBV11-2 and TRBJ2-7, with 8 positions matching TRBD1. The ends lost 1 base at V and 3 bases at J; junction bases unmatched: 5. CDR1 and CDR2 (germline): SGHAT, FQNNGV. The CDR3 loop spans 15 amino acids. This CDR3 reads CASSLGQGIVYEQYF. The CDR3 nucleotides read TGTGCCAGCAGCTTAGGACAGGGGATTGTCTACGAGCAGTACTTC. Full variable domain (missing parts from reference TRBV11-2 and TRBJ2-7): EAGVAQSPRYKIIEKRQSVAFWCNPISGHATLYWYQQILGQGPKLLIQFQNNGVVDDSQLPKDRFSAERLKGVDSTLKIQPAKLEDSAVYLCASSLGQGIVYEQYFGPGTRLTVT.

J is TRBJ1-1 and V is TRBV6-5; possible D gene TRBD1, 5 bases. Trimming shortened V by 2 bases and J by 0 bases, and 10 bases separated the two germline ends. Per germline, CDR1 MNHEY and CDR2 SVGAGI. CDR3 size: 15 residues. The CDR3 spells CASSYTLTVNTEAFF. The CDR3, as DNA: TGTGCCAGCAGTTACACCCTGACAGTGAACACTGAAGCTTTCTTT.

V is TRBV4-1 and J is TRBJ2-1, with TRBD2 matching over 11 bases. From germline, CDR1 is MGHRA and CDR2 YSYEKL. V was clipped by 4 bases and J by 4 bases; unmatched bases: 9. This CDR3 region has 17 residues. CDR3 protein: CASSPRKGLAAYNEQFF. The CDR3, as DNA: TGCGCCAGCAGCCCAAGGAAGGGACTAGCGGCATACAATGAGCAGTTCTTC.

The chain employs TRBV4-1 and TRBJ1-4; possible D gene TRBD1, 5 bases. The V gene lost 4 bases and the J gene lost 8 bases, with 14 bases spanning the gap. The germline gives CDR1 MGHRA, CDR2 YSYEKL. The CDR3 contains 14 residues. CDR3 sequence (DNA): TGCGCCAGCAGCCTACGAGGGGAGGAGGAAAAACTGTTTTTT. Translated: CASSLRGEEEKLFF.

This sequence joins TRBV5-1 and TRBJ1-2; 7 nucleotides line up with TRBD1. V gave up 0 bases and J gave up 3 bases; unmatched junction bases: 8. The length of the CDR3 is 16 residues. Germline CDR1 is SGHRS and CDR2 is YFSETQ. CDR3 region: CASSLGYRGKDYGYTF. The DNA for the CDR3 is TGCGCCAGCAGCTTGGGTTACAGGGGAAAGGACTATGGCTACACCTTC.

CDR3: CASLPGGDTQYF. CDR3 DNA: TGTGCCAGCCTACCCGGGGGAGATACGCAGTATTTT. The V call is TRBV5-5, the J call TRBJ2-3; tentative D call: TRBD2 (6 bases). Deletions cut 7 bases from V and 5 bases from J, with 11 bases between. The CDR3 loop spans 12 amino acids. Germline CDR1 is SGHKS and CDR2 is YYEKEE (reference sequence).